The present entry profiles one T cell receptor (beta chain) with its context. This sample was included in a study of a mutant IDH1 vaccine in newly diagnosed glioma. The V segment lost 1 base and the J segment 5 bases; nucleotides outside the gene matches: 1. The V gene's germline CDR1 is SGHDN and CDR2 FVKESK. The length of the CDR3 is 13 residues. Here immunoSEQ multiplex PCR was the method, and the copy in TCRdb shows in-frame clones only, minus some. The sample includes 30,000 or so clones, 88% seen only once; the top ten take around 5%. Sample time point: baseline, week 1 (first vaccination visit). The treatment: pre-vaccination baseline after standard-of-care therapy.

The source material was PBMCs, sampled from a glioma patient treated with radiotherapy, temozolomide or both. This sequence was found in a woman aged 40 to 50 with glioma. The chain has TRBV14 and TRBJ1-2; 7 bases match TRBD1. CDR3 loop: CASSQGTGYGYTF. In DNA, the CDR3 is TGTGCCAGCAGCCAAGGGACAGGTTATGGCTACACCTTC.